This T cell receptor (beta chain) comes out of a study of T cells in localized non-small cell lung cancer. Study-wide results and limits: Longer overall survival was associated with a higher density of T cells in the blood. Owing to sequencing of a solitary tumor region, heterogeneity cannot be discounted.

V was shortened by 4 bases and J by 0 bases, with 25 bases between the two germline ends. Germline V lookup: CDR1 LGHNA, CDR2 YNFKEQ. CDR3 size: 20 residues. With regard to this clone: No antigen is known for it.

The protocol was immunoSEQ multiplex PCR, while the TCRdb copy is restricted to in-frame clones and leaves out a portion. Of tens of thousands of clones listed, around 90% were seen once; the top ten hold less than 20%. The input for sequencing was peripheral blood mononuclear cells, taken before any cancer treatment. The clonotype originates from a man aged 40 to 70 with stage III lung adenocarcinoma. V is TRBV4-2 and J is TRBJ1-3; tentative D call: TRBD1 (5 bases). The CDR3 loop reads CASSLNFPTGATVSGNTIYF. CDR3 DNA sequence: TGTGCCAGCAGCCTAAACTTCCCAACTGGGGCGACCGTCTCTGGAAACACCATATATTTT.